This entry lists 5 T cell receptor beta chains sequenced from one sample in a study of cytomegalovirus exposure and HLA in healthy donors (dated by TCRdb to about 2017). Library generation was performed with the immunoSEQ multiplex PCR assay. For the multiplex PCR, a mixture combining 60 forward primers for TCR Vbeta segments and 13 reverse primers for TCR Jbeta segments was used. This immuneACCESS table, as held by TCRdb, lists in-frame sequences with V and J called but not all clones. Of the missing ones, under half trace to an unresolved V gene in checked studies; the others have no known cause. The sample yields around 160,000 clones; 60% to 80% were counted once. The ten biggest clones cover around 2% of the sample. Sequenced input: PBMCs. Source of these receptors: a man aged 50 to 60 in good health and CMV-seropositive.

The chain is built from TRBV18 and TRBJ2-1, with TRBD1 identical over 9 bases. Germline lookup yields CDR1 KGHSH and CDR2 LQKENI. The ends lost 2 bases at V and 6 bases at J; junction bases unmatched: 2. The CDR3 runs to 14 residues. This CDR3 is CASSPTGQGNEQFF. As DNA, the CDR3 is TGTGCCAGCTCACCAACGGGACAGGGCAATGAGCAGTTCTTC.

CDR3: CASSLEAGGPSTDTQYF. In nucleotides, the CDR3 is TGTGCCAGCAGCTTAGAAGCGGGGGGACCTAGCACAGATACGCAGTATTTT. The J gene is TRBJ2-3, the V gene TRBV7-9; 9 nucleotides agree with TRBD2. CDR3 length: 17 residues. Per germline, CDR1 SEHNR and CDR2 FQNEAQ (reference sequence). The ends lost 1 base at V and 0 bases at J; junction bases unmatched: 5.

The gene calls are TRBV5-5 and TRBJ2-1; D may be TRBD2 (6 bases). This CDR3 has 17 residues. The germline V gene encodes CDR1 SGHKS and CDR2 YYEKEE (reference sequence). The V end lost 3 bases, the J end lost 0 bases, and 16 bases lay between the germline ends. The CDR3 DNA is TGTGCCAGCAGCTCCACGGGGGTCAAGAGCTCCTACAATGAGCAGTTCTTC. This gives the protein CASSSTGVKSSYNEQFF.

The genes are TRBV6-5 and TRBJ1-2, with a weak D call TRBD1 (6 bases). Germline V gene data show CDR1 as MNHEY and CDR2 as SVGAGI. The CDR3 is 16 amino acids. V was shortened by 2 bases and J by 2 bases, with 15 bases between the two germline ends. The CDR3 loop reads CASSYATGILNYGYTF. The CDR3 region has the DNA TGTGCCAGCAGTTACGCGACAGGAATTTTAAACTATGGCTACACCTTC.

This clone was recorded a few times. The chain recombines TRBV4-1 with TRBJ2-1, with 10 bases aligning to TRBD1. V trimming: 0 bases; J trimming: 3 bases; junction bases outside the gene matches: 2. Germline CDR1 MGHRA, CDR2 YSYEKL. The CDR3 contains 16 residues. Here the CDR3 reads CASSQEWTGGYNEQFF. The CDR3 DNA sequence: TGCGCCAGCAGCCAAGAGTGGACAGGGGGCTACAATGAGCAGTTCTTC.